The 14 T cell receptor beta chains presented below share a single source sample, sequenced in a study of T-cell reconstitution after alpha-beta-depleted transplantation in children. Unique molecular identifiers were incorporated when the TCRbeta library was constructed. TCRdb reprocessed the PCR reads with MiXCR, giving one entry per CDR3 protein. The sample contains a few hundred thousand distinct CDR3 sequences, about 9.3% of which appear only once. This specimen was PBMCs from the stem cell graft donor, taken from the stem cell graft. The receptors were sampled from a human donor who donated a stem cell graft to a child with acute lymphoblastic leukemia.

This clonotype was counted at least ten times. The chain couples TRBV6-2 or TRBV6-3 to TRBJ2-7, with D possibly TRBD2 on 5 matching bases. The CDR3 has 15 amino acids. The V gene lost 5 bases and the J gene lost 2 bases, with 16 bases spanning the gap. Germline loops: CDR1 MNHEY, CDR2 SVGEGT. In DNA, the CDR3 is TGTGCCAGCAGTAAACTAGTAGGAAAAGCCTACGAGCAGTACTTC. This translates into CASSKLVGKAYEQYF.

With regard to this clonotype: A much bigger clone sits one base away, suggesting this may be a read error. V and J are TRBV20-1 and TRBJ2-7; 9 bases are shared with TRBD2. The CDR3 spans 15 residues. Germline CDR1 is DFQATT and CDR2 is SNEGSKA (reference sequence). For the CDR3, the DNA is TGCTGTGCTAGTGGAGGGACTAGCCGCACCTACGAGCAGTACTTC. It translates to CCASGGTSRTYEQYF.

This clonotype was observed a handful of times. This chain connects TRBV5-1 to TRBJ2-2, with 9 bases lining up with TRBD1. The CDR3 has 16 amino acids. V lost 3 bases to trimming and J lost 4 bases; unmatched junction nucleotides: 7. Germline V lookup: CDR1 SGHRS, CDR2 YFSETQ. The CDR3 here is CASSSGRDRVTGELFF. The CDR3 DNA is TGCGCCAGCAGCTCCGGTCGGGACAGGGTCACCGGGGAGCTGTTTTTT.

This clonotype was detected a few times. The chain uses TRBV12-3 or TRBV12-4 and TRBJ1-4; D perhaps matches TRBD1 (6 bases). With 7 bases removed from V and 7 bases from J, the gap between germline ends came to 28 bases. The CDR3 totals 18 residues. CDR3 loop: CASTIKTPYRGAFEKLFF. The CDR3 region has the DNA TGTGCCAGCACCATTAAAACCCCATATCGGGGGGCTTTTGAAAAACTGTTTTTT.

This clonotype was recorded a few times. Here the CDR3 DNA reads TGTGCCATCAGGGACAGCTCCAACTATGGCTACACCTTC. Its translation is CAIRDSSNYGYTF. The gene calls are TRBV10-3 and TRBJ1-2; possible D gene TRBD1, 6 bases. The CDR3 is 13 amino acids. Between the trimmed V and J ends, which lost 6 bases and 2 bases, there was a span of 10 bases. Germline CDR1 is ENHRY and CDR2 is SYGVKD.

The chain is built from TRBV29-1 and TRBJ1-1; 9 bases agree with TRBD1. CDR1 and CDR2 from the germline V gene are SQVTM and ANQGSEA. The CDR3 spans 13 residues. Germline trimming cut 5 bases from V and 4 bases from J; bases unmatched to any gene: 5. In DNA form, the CDR3 reads TGCAGCGTTACACAGGGGGCCGTCACTGAAGCTTTCTTT. Protein: CSVTQGAVTEAFF.

This chain links TRBV5-5 with TRBJ1-4; D gene uncertain. The V end was cut by 1 base, the J end by 4 bases, with 5 bases between. The CDR3 is 13 amino acids. CDR1 SGHKS and CDR2 YYEKEE come from the germline V gene (reference sequence). The CDR3 protein is CASSLRGNEKLFF. In nucleotides, the CDR3 is TGTGCCAGCAGCTTGCGGGGTAATGAAAAACTGTTTTTT.

This clonotype was seen once. The chain links TRBV5-4 to TRBJ1-4, with D hard to call. The CDR3 has 13 residues. Germline CDR1 and CDR2: SGHNT and YYREEE (reference sequence). Trimming took 9 bases from V and 14 from J, leaving 23 bases between them. This chain's CDR3 is CATKIQLAKGLFF. The CDR3 nucleotides read TGTGCCACCAAGATTCAATTGGCTAAAGGGCTGTTTTTT.

This clonotype was picked up a small number of times. This chain uses TRBV15 with TRBJ2-7; a possible D gene is TRBD2 (6 bases). The CDR3 loop spans 15 amino acids. Germline lookup yields CDR1 LNHNV and CDR2 YYDKDF (reference sequence). V was shortened by 5 bases and J by 3 bases, with 17 bases between the two germline ends. DNA for the CDR3: TGTGCCACCAGCGGCGCCGGGTGGGGGGTCTACGAGCAGTACTTC. It codes for CATSGAGWGVYEQYF.

At least ten counts were recorded for this clonotype. V and J are TRBV15 and TRBJ2-7; 9 bases match TRBD2. V lost 8 bases and J lost 1; bases outside the gene matches: 6. The germline V gene has CDR1 LNHNV and CDR2 YYDKDF (reference sequence). This CDR3 is 14 amino acids long. This CDR3 is CATSPLAGSYEQYF. The CDR3 DNA sequence: TGTGCCACCTCTCCGCTAGCGGGATCCTACGAGCAGTACTTC.

The table lists this clonotype with many counts. This rearrangement joins TRBV7-2 to TRBJ2-1, with D perhaps matching TRBD2 (6 bases). The ends were cut back, 3 bases at V and 0 bases at J, with 9 bases in the middle. CDR3 length: 15 residues. Germline CDR1 reads SGHTA; CDR2 reads FQGNSA. In DNA form, the CDR3 reads TGTGCCAGCAGCTTGGCGGGACGCTCCTACAATGAGCAGTTCTTC. Translation gives CASSLAGRSYNEQFF.

This clonotype has a count of ten or more. The CDR3 spells CASSVARRDPEQFF. The CDR3 DNA sequence: TGTGCCAGCAGCGTAGCTAGACGGGACCCTGAGCAGTTCTTC. This rearrangement joins TRBV9 to TRBJ2-1, with D perhaps TRBD1 or TRBD2 (5 bases each). V lost 0 bases and J 9 bases, leaving 13 bases between the germline ends. The germline V gene encodes CDR1 SGDLS and CDR2 YYNGEE. The CDR3 is made up of 14 amino acids. The whole variable domain, remainder taken from reference TRBV9 and TRBJ2-1, is DSGVTQTPKHLITATGQRVTLRCSPRSGDLSVYWYQQSLDQGLQFLIQYYNGEERAKGNILERFSAQQFPDLHSELNLSSLELGDSALYFCASSVARRDPEQFFGPGTRLTVL.

This clonotype was detected only a few times. The chain couples TRBV4-1 to TRBJ2-1; 9 bases align to TRBD2. From germline, CDR1 is MGHRA and CDR2 YSYEKL. Trimming cost V 1 base and J 4 bases; bases outside gene matches: 2. This CDR3 contains 15 residues. The CDR3 nucleotides are TGCGCCAGCAGCCAAGCTAGCGGGGTATACAATGAGCAGTTCTTC. Amino acids: CASSQASGVYNEQFF.

The gene calls are TRBV7-9 and TRBJ2-1; D may correspond to TRBD1 or TRBD2 (6 bases each). The CDR3 is made up of 16 amino acids. V was clipped by 5 bases and J by 4 bases, with 18 bases between them. From germline, CDR1 is SEHNR and CDR2 FQNEAQ (reference sequence). In DNA form, the CDR3 reads TGTGCCAGCAGCGATAGCCCGGGGGCAGGATACAATGAGCAGTTCTTC. Translated: CASSDSPGAGYNEQFF.